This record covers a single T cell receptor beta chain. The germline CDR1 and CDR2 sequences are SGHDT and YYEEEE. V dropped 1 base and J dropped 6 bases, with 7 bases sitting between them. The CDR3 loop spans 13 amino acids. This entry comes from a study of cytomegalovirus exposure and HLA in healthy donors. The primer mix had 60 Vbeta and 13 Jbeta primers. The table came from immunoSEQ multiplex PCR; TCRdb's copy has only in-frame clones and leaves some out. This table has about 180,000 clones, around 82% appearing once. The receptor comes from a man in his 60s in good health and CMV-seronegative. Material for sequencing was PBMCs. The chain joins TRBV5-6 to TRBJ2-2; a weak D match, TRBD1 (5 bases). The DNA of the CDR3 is TGTGCCAGCAGCTTGTCAGGGCCCGGGGAGCTGTTTTTT. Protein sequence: CASSLSGPGELFF.